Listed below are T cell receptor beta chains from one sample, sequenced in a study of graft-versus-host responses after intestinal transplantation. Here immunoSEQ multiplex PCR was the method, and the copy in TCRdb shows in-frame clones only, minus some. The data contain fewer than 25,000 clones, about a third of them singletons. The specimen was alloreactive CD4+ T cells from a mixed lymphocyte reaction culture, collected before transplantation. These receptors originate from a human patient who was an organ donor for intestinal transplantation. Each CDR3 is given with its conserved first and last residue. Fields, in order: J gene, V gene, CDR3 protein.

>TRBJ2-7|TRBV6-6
CASRSALARRNEQYF
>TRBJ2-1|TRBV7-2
CASSLPSYNEQFF
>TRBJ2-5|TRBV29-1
CSVGGWEETQYF
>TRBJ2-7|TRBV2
CASSRAFPAGYEQYF
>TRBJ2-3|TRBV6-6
CASSYLGGGVDTQYF
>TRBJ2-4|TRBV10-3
CAISEQGNIQYF
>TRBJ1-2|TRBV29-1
CSVGKGEDYGYTF
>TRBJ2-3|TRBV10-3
CAISGGAGGFTDTQYF
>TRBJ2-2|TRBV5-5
CASSFSGSGELFF
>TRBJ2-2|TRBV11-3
CASSPISAGDGELFF
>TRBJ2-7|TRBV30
CAWSVGLAGVHEQYF
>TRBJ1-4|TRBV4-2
CASHYVGAEKLFF
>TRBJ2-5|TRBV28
CASSLGREWETQYF
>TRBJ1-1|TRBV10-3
CAIASTRTVRTEAFF
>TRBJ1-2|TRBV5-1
CASSLDGGWGYGYTF
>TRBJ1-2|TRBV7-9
CASSLAGGASYTF
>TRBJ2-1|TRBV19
CASNLVASSFSEQFF
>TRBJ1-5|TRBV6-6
CASGRDHQPQHF
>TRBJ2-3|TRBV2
CASSLPSADTQYF
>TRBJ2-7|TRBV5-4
CASSLTSGSSYEQYF
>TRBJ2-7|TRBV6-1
CASGNPGQGYEQYF
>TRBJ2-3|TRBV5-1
CASSATSSTDTQYF
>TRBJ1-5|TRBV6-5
CASSYDRDRTHQPQHF
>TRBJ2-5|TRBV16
CASSQFNEGTQYF
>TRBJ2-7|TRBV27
CASSTNPMRVSYEQYF
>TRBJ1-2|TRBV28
CASSPGGHGRDGYTF
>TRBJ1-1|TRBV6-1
CASSQGSEAFF
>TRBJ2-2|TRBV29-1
CSPARGNTGELFF
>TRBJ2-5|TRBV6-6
CASSQIETQYF
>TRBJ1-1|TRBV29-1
CSVEETGTEAFF
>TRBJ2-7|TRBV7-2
CASSLRGPWTSGIAYEQYF
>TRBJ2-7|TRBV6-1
CASSEDHHRFSYEQYF
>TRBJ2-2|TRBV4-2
CASSLAGGSNTGELFF
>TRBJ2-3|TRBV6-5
CASSSTWTSGADTQYF
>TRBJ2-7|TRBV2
CASSATSYEQYF
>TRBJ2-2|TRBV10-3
CAISARTGGGELFF
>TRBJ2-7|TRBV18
CASSLAPTGGEQYF
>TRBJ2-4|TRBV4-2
CASSQELAGSTKNIQYF